These T cell receptor beta chains were read from a single sample in a study of early T cells in non-severe SARS-CoV-2 infection. TCRdb reprocessed the 5' RACE reads with MiXCR, giving one entry per CDR3 protein. Found here are about 77,000 distinct CDR3 sequences, roughly 4.7% of them singletons; the top ten hold approximately 7.4%. The sample was whole blood, taken at baseline. The receptors originated from an adult who was a healthcare worker with PCR-confirmed SARS-CoV-2 infection or an uninfected control (not recorded which). Both conserved end residues are part of each CDR3. D genes are given only for firm matches. For some rows the clone size is stated as once, few or many, or as a class when expanded; others skip it.

cdr3_aa cdr3_nt clone_size d_call j_call v_call
CASSLDGYGYTF TGTGCCAGCAGCTTGGACGGCTATGGCTACACCTTC many - TRBJ1-2 TRBV7-3
CASSFRTGGTEAFF TGCGCCAGCAGCTTCAGGACAGGAGGGACTGAAGCTTTCTTT few TRBD1 TRBJ1-1 TRBV5-1
CASSQGVTEAFF TGTGCCAGCTCCCAGGGAGTCACTGAAGCTTTCTTT many - TRBJ1-1 TRBV28
CASRESGWTTSTDTQYF TGTGCCAGCAGAGAGTCGGGATGGACAACTAGCACAGATACGCAGTATTTT few - TRBJ2-3 TRBV6-1
CASSRGLGRDPYEQYF TGTGCCAGCAGTCGTGGATTAGGGAGAGACCCCTACGAGCAGTACTTC many - TRBJ2-7 TRBV6-2/TRBV6-3
CSVVGATTYEQYF TGCAGCGTTGTGGGGGCTACTACCTACGAGCAGTACTTC many - TRBJ2-7 TRBV29-1
CASSPAPGFSYNEQFF TGTGCCAGCAGCCCCGCCCCAGGGTTCTCCTACAATGAGCAGTTCTTC many - TRBJ2-1 TRBV28
CASSLEGLATNEQFF TGTGCCAGCAGCTTAGAAGGGCTAGCAACGAATGAGCAGTTCTTC many - TRBJ2-1 TRBV7-2
CASSFGTGATSGQSTDTQYF TGTGCCAGCAGTTTCGGGACAGGGGCGACTAGCGGGCAGAGCACAGATACGCAGTATTTT few - TRBJ2-3 TRBV12-3/TRBV12-4
CAWKGQAPWDEQYF TGTGCCTGGAAGGGACAGGCCCCTTGGGACGAGCAGTACTTC many TRBD1 TRBJ2-7 TRBV30
CASSLKGRLATNEKLFF TGTGCCAGCAGTCTTAAGGGACGCTTAGCAACTAATGAAAAACTGTTTTTT many - TRBJ1-4 TRBV6-5
CASSPRRLAGDNEQFF TGTGCCAGCAGCCCACGGAGACTAGCGGGGGACAATGAGCAGTTCTTC - TRBD2 TRBJ2-1 TRBV7-2
CASRSEGGSYNEQFF TGTGCCAGCAGGTCGGAAGGGGGCTCCTACAATGAGCAGTTCTTC many - TRBJ2-1 TRBV2
CASSLLAGISDTQYF TGTGCCAGCAGCCTGTTGGCGGGGATTTCAGATACGCAGTATTTT few - TRBJ2-3 TRBV7-9
CASSLASSDNEQFF TGTGCCAGCAGTTTGGCTAGTTCCGACAATGAGCAGTTCTTC few - TRBJ2-1 TRBV12-3/TRBV12-4
CASSDPIGTQYF TGCGCCAGCAGTGACCCAATCGGGACCCAGTACTTC few - TRBJ2-5 TRBV10-2
CASSWGDRTEAFF TGTGCCAGCAGTTGGGGGGACAGGACTGAAGCTTTCTTT - TRBD1 TRBJ1-1 TRBV27
CASSLAAGLDYGYTF TGTGCCAGCAGCTTAGCAGCGGGACTGGACTATGGCTACACCTTC many - TRBJ1-2 TRBV7-9
CASSVGHRATEAFF TGTGCCAGCAGCGTAGGGCACAGGGCCACTGAAGCTTTCTTT - - TRBJ1-1 TRBV9
CAWNTGVDGYTF TGTGCCTGGAATACAGGGGTCGATGGCTACACCTTC many TRBD1 TRBJ1-2 TRBV30
CSGRTGGEEKLFF TGCAGTGGCAGGACAGGGGGAGAAGAAAAACTGTTTTTT - TRBD1 TRBJ1-4 TRBV20-1
CASSLDRGPTDTQYF TGTGCCAGCAGTTTAGACAGGGGGCCAACAGATACGCAGTATTTT many TRBD1 TRBJ2-3 TRBV12-3/TRBV12-4
CASSLAQGPYGGYTF TGTGCCAGCAGCTTGGCGCAGGGGCCGTATGGTGGCTACACCTTC - - TRBJ1-2 TRBV5-5
CASSVVPAGGPVTGELFF TGTGCCAGCAGCGTAGTACCGGCGGGAGGGCCGGTCACCGGGGAGCTGTTTTTT - TRBD2 TRBJ2-2 TRBV9
CASSRLAGFLYEQYF TGTGCCAGCAGCCGACTAGCGGGTTTCCTCTACGAGCAGTACTTC few TRBD2 TRBJ2-7 TRBV7-2
CASSQERGRGYEQYF TGCGCCAGCAGCCAAGAACGGGGGCGAGGGTACGAGCAGTACTTC many - TRBJ2-7 TRBV4-1
CASSQDIETQYF TGCGCCAGCAGCCAAGATATTGAGACCCAGTACTTC few - TRBJ2-5 TRBV4-1
CSARGPTEAFF TGCAGTGCTAGAGGGCCCACTGAAGCTTTCTTT many - TRBJ1-1 TRBV20-1
CAWGGMNTEAFF TGTGCCTGGGGTGGAATGAACACTGAAGCTTTCTTT many - TRBJ1-1 TRBV30
CASSLASHRDTIKYNEQFF TGTGCCAGCAGCTTAGCATCCCATAGGGACACTATAAAGTACAATGAGCAGTTCTTC many - TRBJ2-1 TRBV7-9
CSARARLAETMRQFF TGCAGTGCTAGAGCGCGGCTAGCGGAGACAATGAGGCAGTTCTTC many TRBD2 TRBJ2-1 TRBV20-1
CASSLQGGDYGYTF TGTGCCAGCAGCTTACAGGGCGGAGACTATGGCTACACCTTC many - TRBJ1-2 TRBV5-4